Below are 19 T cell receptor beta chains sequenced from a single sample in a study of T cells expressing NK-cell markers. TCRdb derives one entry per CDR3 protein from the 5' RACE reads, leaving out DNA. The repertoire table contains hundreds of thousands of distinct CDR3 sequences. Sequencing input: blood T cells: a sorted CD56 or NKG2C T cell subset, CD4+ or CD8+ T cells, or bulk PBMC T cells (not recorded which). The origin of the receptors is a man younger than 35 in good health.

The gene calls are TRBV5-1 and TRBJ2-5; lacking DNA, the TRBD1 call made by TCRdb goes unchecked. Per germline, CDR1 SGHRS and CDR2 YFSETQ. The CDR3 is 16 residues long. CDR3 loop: CASSSLTTVFQETQYF.

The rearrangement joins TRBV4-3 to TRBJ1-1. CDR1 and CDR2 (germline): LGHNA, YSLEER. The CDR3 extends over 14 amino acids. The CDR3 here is CASSLSVQNTEAFF.

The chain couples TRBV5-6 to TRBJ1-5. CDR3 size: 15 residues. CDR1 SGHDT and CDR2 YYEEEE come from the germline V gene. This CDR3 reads CASSLVSAVNQPQHF.

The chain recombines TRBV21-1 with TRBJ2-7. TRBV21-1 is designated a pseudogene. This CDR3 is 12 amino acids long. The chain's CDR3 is CASRGSCYEQYF.

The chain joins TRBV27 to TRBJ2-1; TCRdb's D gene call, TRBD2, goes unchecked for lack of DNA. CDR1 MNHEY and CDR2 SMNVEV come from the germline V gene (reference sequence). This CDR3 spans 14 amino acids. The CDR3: CASTAGGPSNEQFF.

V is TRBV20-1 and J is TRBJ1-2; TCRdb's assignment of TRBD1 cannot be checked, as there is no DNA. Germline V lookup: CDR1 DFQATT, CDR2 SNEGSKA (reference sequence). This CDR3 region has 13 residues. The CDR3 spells CSATGQGARGYTF.

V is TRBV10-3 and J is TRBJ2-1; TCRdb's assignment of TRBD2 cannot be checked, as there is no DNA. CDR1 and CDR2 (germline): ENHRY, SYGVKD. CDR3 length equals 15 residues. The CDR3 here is CAISESLAGGDEQFF.

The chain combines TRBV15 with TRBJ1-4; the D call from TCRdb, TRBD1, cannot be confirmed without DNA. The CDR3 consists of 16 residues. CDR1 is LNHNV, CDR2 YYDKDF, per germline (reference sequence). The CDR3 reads CATSRKPRGPNEKLFF. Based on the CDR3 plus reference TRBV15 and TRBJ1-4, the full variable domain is DAMVIQNPRYQVTQFGKPVTLSCSQTLNHNVMYWYQQKSSQAPKLLFHYYDKDFNNEADTPDNFQSRRPNTSFCFLDIRSPGLGDTAMYLCATSRKPRGPNEKLFFGSGTQLSVL.

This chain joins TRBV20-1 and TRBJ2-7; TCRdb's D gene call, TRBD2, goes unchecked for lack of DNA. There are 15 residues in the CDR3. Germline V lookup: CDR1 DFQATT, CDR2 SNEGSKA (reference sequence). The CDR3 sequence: CSARDLGLAEYEQYF.

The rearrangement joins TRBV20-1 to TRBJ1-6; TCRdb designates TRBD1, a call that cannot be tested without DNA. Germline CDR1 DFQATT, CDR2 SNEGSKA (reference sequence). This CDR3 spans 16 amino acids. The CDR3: CSARDVGRGVRSPLHF.

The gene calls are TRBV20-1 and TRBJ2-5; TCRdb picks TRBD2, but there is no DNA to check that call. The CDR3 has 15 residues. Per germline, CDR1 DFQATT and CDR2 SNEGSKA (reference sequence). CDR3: CSAREEGGPLGTQYF.

The CDR3 region is CASSQGASFGEQFF. The V and J genes are TRBV3-1 and TRBJ2-1; TCRdb gives TRBD2 as the D gene, but with no DNA this cannot be confirmed. CDR1 is LGHDT, CDR2 YNNKEL, per germline (reference sequence). This CDR3 region has 14 residues.

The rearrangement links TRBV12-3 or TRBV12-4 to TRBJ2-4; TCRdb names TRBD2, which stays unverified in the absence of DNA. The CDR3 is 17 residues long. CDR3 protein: CASTLIGSGTRENIQYF.

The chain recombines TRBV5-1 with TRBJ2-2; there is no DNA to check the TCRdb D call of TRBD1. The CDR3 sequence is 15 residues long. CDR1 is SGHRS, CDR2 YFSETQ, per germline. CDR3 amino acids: CASSASGTSTGELFF.

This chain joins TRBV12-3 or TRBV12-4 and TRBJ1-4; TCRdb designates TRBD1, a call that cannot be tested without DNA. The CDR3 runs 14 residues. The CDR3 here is CASSLAGGHEKLFF.

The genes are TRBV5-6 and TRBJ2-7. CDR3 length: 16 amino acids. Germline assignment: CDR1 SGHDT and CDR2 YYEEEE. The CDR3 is CASSPSWQSKTYEQYF.

The CDR3 is CSVAPRLAVSNEQFF. The chain couples TRBV29-1 to TRBJ2-1; there is no DNA to check the TCRdb D call of TRBD2. Germline values: CDR1 SQVTM, CDR2 ANQGSEA. The CDR3 runs 15 residues.

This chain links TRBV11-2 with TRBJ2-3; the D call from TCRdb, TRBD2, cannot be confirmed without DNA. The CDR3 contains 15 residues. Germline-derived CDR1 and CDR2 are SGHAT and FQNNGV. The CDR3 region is CASSFASGLTDTQYF.

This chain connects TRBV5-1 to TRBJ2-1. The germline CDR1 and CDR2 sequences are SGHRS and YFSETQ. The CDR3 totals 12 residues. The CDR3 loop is CASSQIQDEQFF.